The subject of this entry is one T cell receptor beta chain. These data are taken from a study of control samples from healthy donors and cancer patients. Clones were read by immunoSEQ multiplex PCR, and TCRdb kept only the in-frame ones, dropping some. The sample lists around 180,000 clones; around 88% were seen once. Germline CDR1 SGHDN, CDR2 FVKESK. V lost 1 base, J lost 2 bases, and 12 bases lay in between. The CDR3 length is 15 residues. Specimen: blood. The TCR comes from a woman younger than 45 in good health. The chain recombines TRBV14 with TRBJ2-7; weak D call: TRBD1 (6 bases). The CDR3 DNA reads TGTGCCAGCAGCCAAGGAACGGACAGACCCTACGAGCAGTACGTC. Protein product: CASSQGTDRPYEQYV.